The rows below give T cell receptor beta chains drawn from one sample of a study of CD8 T cells in ankylosing spondylitis. TCRdb re-derived calls from the 5' RACE reads in MiXCR, one entry per CDR3 protein. The table has 750,000 to 850,000 distinct CDR3 sequences, about an eighth seen once. The specimen sequenced was blood, either unsorted or a sorted T cell fraction (not recorded which). These receptors all stem from a male donor with ankylosing spondylitis. CDR3s include the opening cysteine and the closing phenylalanine or tryptophan. Fields, in order: clone size, D gene, V gene, J gene, CDR3 DNA, CDR3 protein. D genes are given only for firm matches. A clone size is listed for some rows: how often the clone was seen (once, few, many), or a class if it is expanded.

size: few
D: .
V: TRBV4-2
J: TRBJ2-1
DNA: TGTGCCAGCAGCCAAGGGGCAGGGGTGTACAATGAGCAGTTCTTC
CDR3: CASSQGAGVYNEQFF

size: .
D: .
V: TRBV6-5
J: TRBJ1-1
DNA: TGTGCCAGCAGAAGGGCAGCTGAAGCTTTCTTT
CDR3: CASRRAAEAFF

size: many
D: .
V: TRBV20-1
J: TRBJ2-5
DNA: TGCAGTGCTAGAGAAGGCGAGACCCAGTACTTC
CDR3: CSAREGETQYF

size: .
D: TRBD2
V: TRBV7-2
J: TRBJ2-3
DNA: TGTGCCAGCAGCTCCGGATTAGCGGGGTTAAATACGCAGTATTTT
CDR3: CASSSGLAGLNTQYF

size: few
D: TRBD2
V: TRBV4-2
J: TRBJ2-1
DNA: TGTGCCAGCAGCTACACTCATAGCGGGAGGATCTATGAGCAGTTCTTC
CDR3: CASSYTHSGRIYEQFF

size: many
D: TRBD2
V: TRBV12-3/TRBV12-4
J: TRBJ2-5
DNA: TGTGCCAGCACCATGTGGGGGAGCGGGGAAGAGACCCAGTACTTC
CDR3: CASTMWGSGEETQYF

size: many
D: .
V: TRBV20-1
J: TRBJ2-3
DNA: TGCAGTGCTAGAGAACCGGGACGGGGCACAGATACGCAGTATTTT
CDR3: CSAREPGRGTDTQYF

size: few
D: .
V: TRBV18
J: TRBJ1-1
DNA: TGTGCCAGCTCACCACTGGGGGTAGGTGGAACTGAAGCTTTCTTT
CDR3: CASSPLGVGGTEAFF

size: .
D: .
V: TRBV20-1
J: TRBJ1-1
DNA: TGCAGTGCTCGGGAGGGGGTCACTGAAGCTTTCTTT
CDR3: CSAREGVTEAFF

size: .
D: .
V: TRBV12-3/TRBV12-4
J: TRBJ2-1
DNA: TGTGCCAGCAGTTTAGCCCCCGGGATATTAGGACCTGAGCAGTTCTTC
CDR3: CASSLAPGILGPEQFF

size: few
D: .
V: TRBV6-5
J: TRBJ2-7
DNA: TGTGCCAGCAAAGGGGACCGCAGCTCCTACGAGCAGTACTTC
CDR3: CASKGDRSSYEQYF

size: .
D: TRBD1
V: TRBV27
J: TRBJ1-2
DNA: TGTGCCAGCAGTTCGACCTTGGACAGGGAGTATGGCTACACCTTC
CDR3: CASSSTLDREYGYTF

size: .
D: TRBD1
V: TRBV28
J: TRBJ1-5
DNA: TGTGCCAGCAGTTTACACGACAGGGCCGATTTT
CDR3: CASSLHDRADF

size: .
D: .
V: TRBV7-2
J: TRBJ2-1
DNA: TGTGCCAGCAGGCCGGTAGCGGTCTCCTACAATGAGCAGTTCTTC
CDR3: CASRPVAVSYNEQFF

size: few
D: .
V: TRBV2
J: TRBJ2-2
DNA: TGTGCCAGCAAGAGTCTCCGGGGTACCGGGGAGCTGTTTTTT
CDR3: CASKSLRGTGELFF

size: .
D: .
V: TRBV6-5
J: TRBJ1-1
DNA: TGTGCCAGCAGGGACCAGAGTAACACTGAAGCTTTCTTT
CDR3: CASRDQSNTEAFF